This T cell receptor (beta chain) was observed in a study of spatial heterogeneity in lung cancer. Study details: The library had UMIs, and each TCR and UMI pair averaged more than ten raw reads.

Stated time point: blood at routine non-recurrence follow-up after resection. Unsorted tumor, nontumor lung tissue or cryopreserved PBMC supplied the whole RNA. The CDR3 has 17 residues. Germline V gene data show CDR1 as SGHVS and CDR2 as FNYEAQ. The trim removed 0 bases at V and 8 bases at J, leaving 12 bases unmatched. This clonotype was seen many times. Unique molecular identifiers tagged every individual TCR cDNA molecule. TCRdb reanalysed the 5' RACE reads using MiXCR and keeps one entry per CDR3 protein. The sample shows 35,000 to 45,000 distinct CDR3 sequences, around 7.6% of them seen only once.

The source of this sequence is a male donor with early-stage non-small cell lung cancer. The chain uses TRBV7-6 and TRBJ2-4; 8 positions agree with TRBD2. The source was PBMCs, collected at follow-up. The CDR3 DNA sequence: TGTGCCAGCAGCTTAGCGGAGCGGGGGCCCGGTGGGGACATTCAGTACTTC. Its translation: CASSLAERGPGGDIQYF.